The sequence of this TCR beta chain was determined in a study of beta chain features in type 1 diabetes. Since all of the isolated RNA was reverse transcribed, expressed TCRB transcripts were what got sequenced. Sequencing used immunoSEQ multiplex PCR; TCRdb keeps in-frame clones, though not all of them. The data hold about 350,000 clones, with roughly a fifth observed a single time. Worth noting for this clone: The sample holds other DNA sequences that translate to the same CDR3.

The sequenced sample was naive CD4+ T cells from blood. The receptor's source is a woman younger than 35 in good health.

This CDR3 is CSVDRGSYNEQFF. CDR3 sequence (DNA): TGCAGCGTAGACAGGGGAAGCTACAATGAGCAGTTCTTC. This chain joins TRBV29-1 and TRBJ2-1; 8 nucleotides align to TRBD1. The ends lost 6 bases at V and 3 bases at J; junction bases unmatched: 4. Looked up from germline, CDR1 is SQVTM and CDR2 is ANQGSEA. CDR3 length: 13 amino acids.